This TCR beta chain was recorded in a study of T cells after yellow fever vaccination (dated by TCRdb to the late 2010s). Background for the entire study: The SMART-Seq v4 Ultra Low Input RNA kit was used to prepare libraries from fractions with low cell numbers. Two healthy male donors, one aged 18 to 29 and one aged 30 to 40 years, were included in the cohort. Bulk TCR alpha and beta repertoires were sequenced longitudinally to track T-cell clones before and after primary and booster YFV17D yellow fever vaccination. Blood was collected at multiple timepoints before and after primary and secondary immunization, and bulk PBMC replicates and cell subsets were isolated.

TCR cDNA was synthesized by 5'RACE template switching, which introduced a universal primer site and unique molecular identifiers. Priming for cDNA synthesis came from both the TCR alpha and TCR beta constant segments. Libraries were amplified in two PCR steps, with sample barcodes and sequencing adapters added in the second step. Libraries were sequenced on Illumina HiSeq 2500 (2x100 bp) or NovaSeq (2x150 bp). On the study's bioinformatics: Demultiplexing of reads and collapsing into UMI consensus sequences were performed with MIGEC, and V(D)J alignment was carried out with MiXCR. Vaccine-responding clonotypes were identified with edgeR using replicate PBMC samples, with FDR below 0.01 and a log2 fold change above 5 up to day 15 being required. Each bulk clonotype received a CD4 or CD8 identity based on whether the sequenced CD4 or CD8 repertoire contained that clonotype at higher abundance. TCRdb ran its own pipeline on the public reads, namely fastp trimming at Q25 and MiXCR clone calling, and kept in-frame beta chains. For every CDR3 protein sequence, its rows merge into one entry that carries the most common genes and DNA. These V and J calls are TCRdb output, not the study's own analysis. The sample table shows 450,000 to 650,000 distinct CDR3 sequences, and roughly 14% are seen once. 11% to 15% of the sample lies in the top ten.

As concerns this clonotype: The target of this receptor is not known. Base qualities are not provided; no much larger clone lies one nucleotide away.

What the research found in general, with its limitations: Most clones expanded after primary vaccination (about 95% of CD4 and 80% to 90% of CD8) were re-detected after the booster, suggesting that broad memory maintenance occurred. The study included only a couple of donors, which limits how far the findings can be generalized. Compared with the primary T-cell response, the secondary T-cell response was weaker but faster, peaking on day 5 rather than day 15. A small fraction of clonotypes appeared in both the CD4 and CD8 compartments, likely as a result of convergent recombination. FACS-sorted repertoires could contain abundant contaminating clonotypes from the bulk population, so computational filtering was required.

Reading the germline V gene gives CDR1 SGHTS and CDR2 YDEGEE. Inclusive of the bounding cysteine and phenylalanine, the CDR3 is 16 residues long. The entry retains the CDR3 DNA only, 48 bases that are in frame from base 1. Trimming removed 4 bases from V and 0 bases from J, leaving 14 bases between the germline ends. Explained via the paper, the treatment or condition label denotes: live attenuated yellow fever vaccine strain. At every blood-draw timepoint, two biological replicates of bulk PBMCs were collected. PBMCs were isolated from peripheral blood using a standard Ficoll-Paque protocol. RNA was extracted with TriZol from bulk PBMCs, CD4 and CD8 fractions, and dextramer-positive and dextramer-negative fractions.

Recombination linked TRBV5-8 to TRBJ2-1, with no reliable assignment of the D segment. The sequenced sample was PBMCs, obtained on the day of the yellow fever booster vaccination. The origin of this receptor is a man aged 25-40 years who received the YFV17D yellow fever vaccine. At the DNA level, the sequence is TGTGCCAGCAGCCGTCCGGGCGTGAGCTCCTACAATGAGCAGTTCTTC. This codes for CASSRPGVSSYNEQFF.